The 19 T cell receptor beta chains in this list originate from one sample, sequenced in a study of regulatory T cells in long-lasting Graves disease. TCR beta libraries were built with iRepertoire HTBI primers and Arm-PCR of CDR3 regions. From the multiplex PCR reads, TCRdb called clonotypes with MiXCR, one entry per CDR3 protein. The top ten hold 8.5% to 10% of the sample, which has about 540,000 distinct CDR3 sequences, about 13% seen once. Time point indicated: newly diagnosed GD, antithyroid drugs for less than 3 months. PBMC-extracted RNA yielded the TCR library. The same sample was also used in a study of T cells in Graves' hyperthyroidism and ophthalmopathy.

Sequenced material: peripheral blood mononuclear cells (PBMCs), taken at new diagnosis, from a patient treated with antithyroid drugs. All receptors come from a young man with Graves disease.

This clonotype was counted ten times or more. As DNA, the CDR3 is TGTGCCAGCAGCCAGGGACAGGGGGTATTGAATGAGCAGTTCTTC. Protein product: CASSQGQGVLNEQFF. The chain carries TRBV16 and TRBJ2-1; the match to TRBD1 covers 11 bases. CDR1 is KGHSY and CDR2 is FQNENV in the germline V gene. The CDR3 runs 15 residues. V lost 3 bases, J lost 7 bases, and 5 bases stayed unmatched.

The table lists this clonotype with many counts. The chain employs TRBV12-3 or TRBV12-4 and TRBJ1-1; 7 nucleotides line up with TRBD1. Trimming cost V 7 bases and J 7 bases; bases outside gene matches: 9. The CDR3 consists of 13 residues. CDR3 bases: TGTGCCAGCATTAAACTGAACAGGGGTGAAGCTTTCTTT. Translated: CASIKLNRGEAFF.

This clonotype came up many times. CDR3 residues: CSGDRVNTEAFF. As DNA, the CDR3 is TGCAGCGGGGACAGGGTGAACACTGAAGCTTTCTTT. The rearrangement uses TRBV29-1 and TRBJ1-1; 9 nucleotides line up with TRBD1. CDR1 and CDR2 from the germline V gene are SQVTM and ANQGSEA. The J segment lost 0 bases and the V segment lost 7 bases, leaving 0 bases of the junction unmatched. The CDR3 runs 12 residues.

The chain has TRBV4-3 and TRBJ2-7; perhaps TRBD2 as D (7 bases). CDR3 length equals 17 residues. With 3 bases removed from V and 9 bases from J, the gap between germline ends came to 27 bases. The germline gives CDR1 LGHNA, CDR2 YSLEER. The DNA for the CDR3 is TGCGCCAGCAGCCATCCACCCCGAGGGGGGGCCCTTCGTGGGCAGTACTTC. It encodes CASSHPPRGGALRGQYF.

This clonotype was seen a few times. The V call is TRBV19, the J call TRBJ2-1; D may be TRBD2 (5 bases). The CDR3 extends over 16 amino acids. Germline CDR1 is LNHDA and CDR2 is SQIVND (reference sequence). Trimming removed 7 bases at V and 6 bases at J, with 22 bases between. CDR3 DNA: TGTGCCAGTAAGGTCCTGGGCGGAGGCCGCTCCAATGAGCAGTTCTTC. Its protein product is CASKVLGGGRSNEQFF.

The chain recombines TRBV2 with TRBJ2-6; 10 bases agree with TRBD1. With 10 bases clipped from V and 0 bases from J, the junction kept 9 bases outside the gene matches. CDR3 length: 17 residues. Germline lookup yields CDR1 SNHLY and CDR2 FYNNEI. CDR3 bases: TGTGCCAATTCCCGGGACAGGGGAATCTCTGGGGCCAACGTCCTGACTTTC. Encoded protein: CANSRDRGISGANVLTF.

Many counts were recorded for this clonotype. V is TRBV20-1 and J is TRBJ1-2; D may be TRBD1 (5 bases). Germline assignment: CDR1 DFQATT and CDR2 SNEGSKA (reference sequence). This CDR3 contains 15 residues. CDR3 region: CVFRMGEGVNYGYTF. The CDR3 DNA is TGCGTTTTCAGAATGGGGGAGGGAGTTAACTATGGCTACACCTTC.

This clonotype was recorded at least ten times. The chain has TRBV30 and TRBJ1-4, with 9 bases aligning to TRBD1. The junction had 4 bases not matched to a gene; V was cut back by 5 bases and J by 6 bases. The germline V gene encodes CDR1 GTSNPN and CDR2 SVGIG (reference sequence). This CDR3 contains 13 residues. The CDR3 DNA reads TGTGCCTGGCGGGACAGGGCTTATGAAAAACTGTTTTTT. Translation: CAWRDRAYEKLFF.

This clonotype was counted a few times. The chain joins TRBV10-1 to TRBJ2-7; D uncertain. Deletions cut 0 bases from V and 6 bases from J, with 9 bases between. Germline V gene data show CDR1 as WNHNN and CDR2 as SYGVQD (reference sequence). CDR3 length: 13 amino acids. The CDR3 region has the DNA TGCGCCAGCAGTGAGTCGTTCGGCCGCGAGCAGTACTTC. Amino acid sequence: CASSESFGREQYF.

There are many counts of this clonotype. CDR3 nucleotides: TGTGCCAGCAGTTTAAGACAGGTCGGAGGCCCCCAGTACTTC. It yields the protein CASSLRQVGGPQYF. The J gene is TRBJ2-5, the V gene TRBV12-3 or TRBV12-4; perhaps TRBD1 as D (6 bases). The germline V and J ends were trimmed by 2 bases and 9 bases, with 16 bases remaining between them. The CDR3 covers 14 residues.

This chain uses TRBV27 with TRBJ1-2; no firm D call. Per the germline V gene, CDR1 is MNHEY and CDR2 is SMNVEV (reference sequence). V shed 7 bases and J shed 8 bases, with 17 bases lying between them. CDR3 length equals 13 residues. Here the CDR3 reads CASKFGTGYGYTF. The CDR3 nucleotides read TGTGCCAGCAAATTCGGAACCGGCTACGGCTACACCTTC.

There are many counts of this clonotype. The chain joins TRBV12-3 or TRBV12-4 to TRBJ1-2; weak D call: TRBD1 (5 bases). The V end was cut by 5 bases, the J end by 3 bases, with 13 bases between. The CDR3 is 14 residues long. The CDR3 sequence: CASSPNQGDYGYTF. Here the CDR3 DNA reads TGTGCCAGCAGTCCAAATCAGGGAGACTATGGCTACACCTTC.

This clonotype was detected ten times or more. The J gene is TRBJ1-1, the V gene TRBV5-1; TRBD1 is a possible D gene (5 bases). Trimming cost V 6 bases and J 0 bases, with 15 bases left between them. This CDR3 contains 15 residues. The germline gives CDR1 SGHRS, CDR2 YFSETQ. The CDR3 DNA sequence: TGCGCCAGCACTACCGGGGGGGGAATGAACACTGAAGCTTTCTTT. Residues: CASTTGGGMNTEAFF.

The CDR3 loop is CASSYRTDTQYF. The CDR3 nucleotides are TGTGCCAGCAGTTATAGAACAGATACGCAGTATTTT. V and J are TRBV6-5 and TRBJ2-3; D not resolved. The CDR3 spans 12 residues. Germline V CDR1 and CDR2: MNHEY, SVGAGI. V lost 3 bases and J 3 bases, leaving 4 bases between the germline ends.

In its sample, this clonotype was seen many times. The chain has TRBV3-1 and TRBJ1-4; no clear D gene. The CDR3 spans 12 residues. The V gene lost 2 bases and the J gene lost 8 bases, with 6 bases spanning the gap. Germline loops: CDR1 LGHDT, CDR2 YNNKEL (reference sequence). The CDR3 DNA sequence: TGTGCCAGCAGCCAATCACCCGAAAAACTGTTTTTT. Protein product: CASSQSPEKLFF.

This clonotype was detected many times. The rearrangement joins TRBV11-2 to TRBJ2-1, with D uncertain. The germline gives CDR1 SGHAT, CDR2 FQNNGV. Trimming took 3 bases from V and 6 from J, leaving 12 bases between them. CDR3 length: 14 amino acids. CDR3 amino acids: CASSLGPLGNEQFF. CDR3 coding DNA: TGTGCCAGCAGCTTGGGCCCGTTGGGCAATGAGCAGTTCTTC.

This clonotype was observed at least ten times. This chain links TRBV12-3 or TRBV12-4 with TRBJ2-3; D is unresolved. V dropped 8 bases and J dropped 1 base, with 7 bases sitting between them. The CDR3 is made up of 12 amino acids. The CDR3: CASGVRTDTQYF. CDR3 in DNA: TGTGCCAGCGGCGTTCGCACAGATACGCAGTATTTT.

This clonotype occurred a few times. This chain connects TRBV11-2 to TRBJ2-5; D perhaps matches TRBD2 (6 bases). The CDR3 runs 15 residues. Trimming removed 8 bases at V and 1 base at J, with 17 bases between. Germline lookup yields CDR1 SGHAT and CDR2 FQNNGV. Written as DNA, the CDR3 is TGTGCCAGCCACACCGGGACTCTCCTCCAAGAGACCCAGTACTTC. As protein: CASHTGTLLQETQYF.

This clonotype was counted many times. The rearrangement uses TRBV20-1 and TRBJ1-4; perhaps TRBD1 as D (6 bases). Germline V gene data show CDR1 as DFQATT and CDR2 as SNEGSKA (reference sequence). The CDR3 totals 15 residues. The V and J ends lost 3 bases and 4 bases respectively, with 15 bases between them. The CDR3 DNA sequence: TGCAGTGCTAGCGATTTTCGACAGGATAATGAAAAACTGTTTTTT. Amino acid sequence: CSASDFRQDNEKLFF.